This T cell receptor (beta chain) was sequenced in a study of T cell responses to AZD1222 COVID-19 vaccine. Investigators merged groups given second doses at roughly 4 or roughly 12 weeks. This CDR3 has 13 residues. Trimming at V came to 8 bases and at J to 6 bases, leaving 6 bases not matched to a gene. CDR1 SNHLY and CDR2 FYNNEI come from the germline V gene. Study conclusions and caveats: Repertoire sampling occurred only after the peak T cell response. Females made up more of the donors, who were largely white British, and clonal diversity may have come out too low. Spike-specific TCR depth and breadth grew after two AZD1222 doses.

Repertoires were generated with immunoSEQ multiplex PCR, while TCRdb's copy carries only in-frame clones and drops some. The data hold 120,000 or so clones, with about 86% observed a single time. Regarding this clone: Its antigen is still unknown.

The specimen was peripheral blood, collected 28 days after the second AZD1222 dose. This chain joins TRBV2 and TRBJ2-2; 7 bases fit TRBD1. The sequence was obtained from an adult who received the AZD1222 COVID-19 vaccine. The CDR3: CASLTTGPGELFF. The CDR3 bases are TGTGCCAGCTTAACGACAGGGCCCGGGGAGCTGTTTTTT.